The 6 T cell receptor beta chains presented below share a single source sample, sequenced in a study of tumor and adjacent non-tumor tissue in lung cancer. RNA was extracted from bulk tissue without any cell sorting. This non-tumor lung sample came from over 3 cm beyond the tumor edge. TCRbeta libraries were built with three rounds of nested PCR, modified from ARM-PCR. TCRdb re-analysed the multiplex PCR reads in MiXCR, keeping a single row per CDR3 protein. The table has approximately 66,000 distinct CDR3 sequences, over 60% seen once. Sequencing input: distant non-tumor lung tissue. The receptors originated from a man between 65 and 85 years old with non-small cell lung cancer.

This sequence joins TRBV29-1 and TRBJ2-7, with D maybe TRBD1 (8 bases). CDR3 length equals 13 residues. CDR1 and CDR2 (germline): SQVTM, ANQGSEA. The CDR3 sequence: CSAARTGRDEQYF. CDR3 coding DNA: TGCAGTGCTGCAAGGACAGGGAGGGACGAGCAGTACTTC.

This clonotype was counted between two and nine times. A read error may explain this, as a much larger clone is one base away. The chain recombines TRBV4-2 with TRBJ2-1, with TRBD1 matching over 9 bases. The CDR3 is made up of 15 amino acids. Per germline, CDR1 LGHNA and CDR2 YNFKEQ. The junction had 8 bases not matched to a gene; V was cut back by 5 bases and J by 6 bases. The CDR3 reads CASSSRTGDVNEQFF. For the CDR3, the DNA is TGTGCCAGCAGCTCCAGGACAGGGGATGTCAATGAGCAGTTCTTC.

This clonotype was observed many times. The chain recombines TRBV5-4 with TRBJ1-2; D is unclear. This CDR3 region has 13 residues. V was pared by 5 bases and J by 6 bases, with 14 bases between. Germline values: CDR1 SGHNT, CDR2 YYREEE (reference sequence). CDR3 residues: CASRSPDRDGYTF. The CDR3 DNA follows: TGTGCCAGCAGATCCCCGGACCGGGATGGCTACACCTTC.

Concerning this clonotype itself: An end of the junction does not agree with germline; a read error may underlie this. The rearrangement uses TRBV11-2 and TRBJ2-5, with TRBD2 as a possible D gene (6 bases). Germline CDR1 SGHAT, CDR2 FQNNGV. The length of the CDR3 is 14 residues. The CDR3 DNA follows: TGTGCCAGCAGCTTCGGGCGGGGCCGGGGGATCCAGTGCTTC. Amino acids: CASSFGRGRGIQCF.

Concerning this clonotype itself: This is likely a read error, given that the CDR3 carries no conserved phenylalanine or tryptophan at its end. The chain links TRBV6-5 to TRBJ1-1; D might be TRBD1 (6 bases). Germline lookup yields CDR1 MNHEY and CDR2 SVGAGI. This CDR3 spans 14 amino acids. CDR3 DNA: TGTGCCAGCAGATGGATAGGGGGAGGCACTGAGGCTTTCCTT. Translating it yields CASRWIGGGTEAFL.

With regard to this clonotype: At one boundary the junction diverges from the germline segment, which might be a read error. The J gene is TRBJ2-4, the V gene TRBV6-5, with D uncertain. The CDR3 has 15 amino acids. Germline V gives CDR1 MNHEY, CDR2 SVGAGI. The CDR3 DNA follows: TGTGTCAGCACTCCCCGGACGGTTAGGAGAGACATTCAGTACTTC. Its translation: CVSTPRTVRRDIQYF.